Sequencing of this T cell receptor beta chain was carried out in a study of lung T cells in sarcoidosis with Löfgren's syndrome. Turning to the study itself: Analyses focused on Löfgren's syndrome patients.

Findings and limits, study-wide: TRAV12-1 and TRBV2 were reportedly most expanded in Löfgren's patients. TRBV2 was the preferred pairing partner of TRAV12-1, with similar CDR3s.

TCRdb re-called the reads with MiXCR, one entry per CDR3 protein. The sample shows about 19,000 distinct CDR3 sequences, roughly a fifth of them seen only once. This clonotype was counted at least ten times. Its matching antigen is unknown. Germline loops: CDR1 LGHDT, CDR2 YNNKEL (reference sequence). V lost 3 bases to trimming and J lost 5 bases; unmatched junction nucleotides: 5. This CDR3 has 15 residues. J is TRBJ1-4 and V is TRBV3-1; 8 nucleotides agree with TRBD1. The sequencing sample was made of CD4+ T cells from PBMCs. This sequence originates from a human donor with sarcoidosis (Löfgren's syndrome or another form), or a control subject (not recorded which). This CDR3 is CASSHSGQGNEKLFF. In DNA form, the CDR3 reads TGTGCCAGCAGCCATAGCGGACAGGGAAATGAAAAACTGTTTTTT.